A single sample is the source of the 15 T cell receptor beta chains below, sequenced in a study of T-cell reconstitution after alpha-beta-depleted transplantation in children. Preparation of the TCRbeta library was carried out with unique molecular identifiers. TCRdb re-called the PCR reads through MiXCR, storing one row per CDR3 protein. The sample carries a few hundred thousand distinct CDR3 sequences, 9% to 10% recorded once. This sample comprised PBMCs from the stem cell graft donor, obtained from the stem cell graft. These receptor sequences come from a human donor who donated a stem cell graft to a child with SCID.

This clonotype was counted ten times or more. The CDR3 nucleotides read TGCAGCGTCCCAACCCTTGGGGGAACGCTGTTTTTT. It is translated as CSVPTLGGTLFF. V gene TRBV29-1 combines with J gene TRBJ2-2, with D perhaps matching TRBD1 or TRBD2 (5 bases each). Germline V gene lookup returns CDR1 SQVTM and CDR2 ANQGSEA. Trimming left V 6 bases short and J 13 bases short, with 18 bases between. This CDR3 comprises 12 residues.

This clonotype was recorded at least ten times. This chain connects TRBV19 to TRBJ2-2; D is undetermined. The CDR3 covers 14 residues. Germline CDR1 reads LNHDA; CDR2 reads SQIVND (reference sequence). Trimming removed 3 bases at V and 1 base at J, with 6 bases between. The CDR3, as DNA: TGTGCCAGTAGTATTGGCCAGAACACCGGGGAGCTGTTTTTT. Protein product: CASSIGQNTGELFF.

This clonotype has ten or more counts. The gene calls are TRBV20-1 and TRBJ1-5; 7 positions agree with TRBD1. Germline trimming cut 5 bases from V and 11 bases from J; bases unmatched to any gene: 9. CDR3 length: 12 amino acids. In germline, CDR1 is DFQATT, CDR2 SNEGSKA (reference sequence). Here the CDR3 reads CSASPDRAAQHF. In nucleotides, the CDR3 is TGCAGTGCTTCCCCCGACAGGGCAGCCCAGCATTTT.

The chain has TRBV5-5 and TRBJ2-4; D is undetermined. The germline V and J ends were trimmed by 2 bases and 6 bases, with 15 bases remaining between them. The CDR3 has 15 amino acids. Germline-derived CDR1 and CDR2 are SGHKS and YYEKEE (reference sequence). CDR3 sequence (DNA): TGTGCCAGCAGCTTATTTGCAGATTTCCTAAACATTCAGTACTTC. This encodes CASSLFADFLNIQYF.

This clonotype was counted only a few times. CDR3 nucleotides: TGCGCCAGCGGAGGGTCGGGACGGAGTGAAAAACTGTTTTTT. Translation gives CASGGSGRSEKLFF. The chain couples TRBV5-1 to TRBJ1-4; a possible D gene is TRBD1 (5 bases). The CDR3 has 14 amino acids. Trimming stripped 7 bases from V and 7 bases from J, with 17 bases between. Germline CDR1 and CDR2: SGHRS and YFSETQ. The variable domain in full, completed from reference TRBV5-1 and TRBJ1-4, reads KAGVTQTPRYLIKTRGQQVTLSCSPISGHRSVSWYQQTPGQGLQFLFEYFSETQRNKGNFPGRFSGRQFSNSRSEMNVSTLELGDSALYLCASGGSGRSEKLFFGSGTQLSVL.

This clonotype was recorded at least ten times. This CDR3 is CASSFQGNQPQHF. CDR3 in DNA: TGTGCCAGCAGTTTCCAGGGGAATCAGCCCCAGCATTTT. The J gene is TRBJ1-5, the V gene TRBV12-3 or TRBV12-4; D might be TRBD1 (6 bases). The length of the CDR3 is 13 residues. Trimming removed 3 bases from V and 4 bases from J, with 7 bases in between.

This clonotype was counted ten times or more. The rearrangement joins TRBV7-2 to TRBJ1-1; 9 bases match TRBD1. Looked up from germline, CDR1 is SGHTA and CDR2 is FQGNSA. Trimming cost V 3 bases and J 3 bases; bases outside gene matches: 11. The length of the CDR3 is 17 residues. CDR3 residues: CASSFTGGARGHTEAFF. CDR3 DNA: TGTGCCAGCAGCTTCACAGGGGGCGCACGCGGTCACACTGAAGCTTTCTTT.

This CDR3 reads CASTRTSGSTDTQYF. The CDR3 region has the DNA TGTGCCAGCACCCGGACTAGCGGATCCACAGATACGCAGTATTTT. The V call is TRBV7-2, the J call TRBJ2-3; TRBD2 aligns across 10 bases. Germline CDR1 SGHTA, CDR2 FQGNSA. The CDR3 has 15 amino acids. V dropped 7 bases and J dropped 2; count of bases not matched to a gene: 6.

Notes on this clonotype: This may stem from a read error, because a much larger clone lies one nucleotide away. The V call is TRBV5-5, the J call TRBJ1-1; D perhaps matches TRBD1 (5 bases). CDR1 and CDR2 from the germline V gene are SGHKS and YYEKEE (reference sequence). The CDR3 is 15 amino acids. CDR3 DNA sequence: TGTGCCAGCAGCTCACCGGGACGGATGAACACTGAAGCTTCCTTT. It specifies CASSSPGRMNTEASF.

This clonotype was seen repeatedly, ten times or more. CDR3 loop: CASSSPTLAPLGTEAFF. The CDR3 DNA is TGTGCCAGCAGTTCCCCTACCCTCGCACCTTTGGGGACTGAAGCTTTCTTT. The chain combines TRBV28 with TRBJ1-1; D unclear. The CDR3 has 17 residues. From germline, CDR1 is MDHEN and CDR2 SYDVKM. The V end lost 4 bases, the J end lost 5 bases, and 23 bases lay between the germline ends.

In this sample, this clonotype turned up many times. This chain uses TRBV5-1 with TRBJ1-1; D not resolved. Germline CDR1 and CDR2: SGHRS and YFSETQ. The CDR3 extends over 16 amino acids. V gave up 0 bases and J gave up 0 bases, with 12 bases separating them. The CDR3 is CASSLGASSMNTEAFF. In nucleotides, the CDR3 is TGCGCCAGCAGCTTGGGGGCCAGCTCTATGAACACTGAAGCTTTCTTT.

This clonotype was counted ten times or more. The genes are TRBV2 and TRBJ2-7, with 7 bases that match TRBD2. Unmatched junction bases numbered 7, after V lost 2 bases and J lost 0 bases. This CDR3 contains 16 residues. Per the germline V gene, CDR1 is SNHLY and CDR2 is FYNNEI. CDR3 loop: CASSESLADFSYEQYF. CDR3 DNA sequence: TGTGCCAGCAGTGAAAGCCTAGCGGACTTCTCCTACGAGCAGTACTTC.

This clonotype was observed many times. The J gene is TRBJ2-1, the V gene TRBV11-2; D is undetermined. The V gene's germline CDR1 is SGHAT and CDR2 FQNNGV. CDR3 size: 12 residues. V was shortened by 5 bases and J by 8 bases, with 10 bases between the two germline ends. The CDR3 sequence: CASSLTPHEQFF. The CDR3 bases are TGTGCCAGCAGCCTCACCCCTCATGAGCAGTTCTTC.

This clonotype was observed at least ten times. V usage is TRBV7-2 and J usage is TRBJ1-5; TRBD1 matches at 9 bases. The CDR3 runs 17 residues. Trimming took 2 bases from V and 7 from J; bases not matched to a gene: 12. Germline assignment: CDR1 SGHTA and CDR2 FQGNSA. CDR3: CASSLYRGTGNLQPQHF. CDR3 nucleotides: TGTGCCAGCAGCTTATATAGGGGGACAGGGAATTTGCAGCCCCAGCATTTT.

Many counts were recorded for this clonotype. V is TRBV20-1 and J is TRBJ2-1; TRBD1 or TRBD2 may be the D gene (5 bases each). V lost 7 bases to trimming and J lost 1 base, with 14 bases between them. CDR1 is DFQATT, CDR2 SNEGSKA, per germline (reference sequence). The CDR3 covers 14 residues. CDR3 region: CSVEGKGSYNEQFF. CDR3 DNA sequence: TGCAGTGTCGAGGGGAAGGGATCCTACAATGAGCAGTTCTTC.